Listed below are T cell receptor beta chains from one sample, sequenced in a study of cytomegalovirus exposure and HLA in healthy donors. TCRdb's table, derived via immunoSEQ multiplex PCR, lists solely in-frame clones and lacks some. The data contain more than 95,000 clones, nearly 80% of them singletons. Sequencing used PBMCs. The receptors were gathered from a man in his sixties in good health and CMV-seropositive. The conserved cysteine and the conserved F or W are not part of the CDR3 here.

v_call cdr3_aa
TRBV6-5 ASSRDRGGNQPQH
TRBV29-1 SVEGTGGIGELF
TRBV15 ATRSRGRTEAF
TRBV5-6 ASNPRDRLKVGNEQY
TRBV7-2 ASSPGLGSQETQY
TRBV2 ASRSVTGDPYGYT
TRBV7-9 ASEGPSTDTQY
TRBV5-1 ASSPLDRGGVMETQY
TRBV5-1 ASSLEEFTEAF
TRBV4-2 ASSPRQSYEQY
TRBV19 ASTMGGNRGVEGYT
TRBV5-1 ASSLGQGRAGELF
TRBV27 ASTSGLAIYEQF
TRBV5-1 ASSPGGLQETQY
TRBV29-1 SAIERASSEQY
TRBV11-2 ASSFSRGSEAF
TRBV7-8 ASSYEQGNQPQH
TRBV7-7 ASSLGQGLGNEQF
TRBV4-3 ASAKPDSGTGEQF
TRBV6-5 ASIGTGRGNTIY
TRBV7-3 ASSPGLAGFYEQY
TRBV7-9 ASSFGGGRTGELF
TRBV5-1 ASSGTWTSGGAGELF
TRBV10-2 ASSDIYYEQY
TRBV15 ATTLRVLSRGAGDTQY
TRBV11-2 ASTTQSSYNEQF
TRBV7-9 ASSGGAGPIYTDTQY
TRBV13 ASIHHSRDRPNSYEQY
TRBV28 ASSSRGPTGELF
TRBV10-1 ASSDLMNTGELF